Sequencing of this T cell receptor beta chain was carried out in a study of cytomegalovirus exposure and HLA in healthy donors. The primer mix had 60 Vbeta and 13 Jbeta primers. As originally analysed: There were tens of millions of unique TCR beta chains by a later count, and approximately 11 million of them were shared. TCRdb keeps only in-frame clones here, not all; method: immunoSEQ multiplex PCR. For V, J and clone size, that table is used; D and trimming come from the DNA. The repertoire holds over 150,000 clones, about 78% seen once, with under 15% in the top ten. Germline CDR1 SGHRS, CDR2 YFSETQ. Trimming removed 2 bases from V and 6 bases from J, with 11 bases in between. The CDR3 runs 14 residues.

The chain employs TRBV5-1 and TRBJ2-2; D is perhaps TRBD1 (6 bases). The sequence derives from a woman in her fifties or sixties in good health and CMV-seropositive. Specimen: PBMCs. CDR3 sequence: CASSFQGLAGELFF. For the CDR3, the DNA is TGCGCCAGCAGCTTTCAGGGGCTCGCCGGGGAGCTGTTTTTT.